This TCR beta chain was sequenced in a study of cytomegalovirus exposure and HLA in healthy donors. Study results and caveats: What TCR beta sequences reportedly achieved was accurate prediction of HLA-A and HLA-B alleles in most subjects. A later analysis reported that several of the most significant clusters appeared to be linked to common viral pathogens, among them Epstein-Barr virus.

CDR1 and CDR2 from the germline V gene are LNHDA and SQIVND (reference sequence). V was clipped by 2 bases and J by 2 bases, with 13 bases between them. This CDR3 spans 16 amino acids. With 60 Vbeta and 13 Jbeta primers, the PCR was carried out. Only in-frame clones appear in the TCRdb table, and some are missing; sequencing was by immunoSEQ multiplex PCR. This sample contains 60,000 to 80,000 clones. Worth noting for this clone: Its antigen remains unidentified.

Sequenced: PBMCs. The V and J genes are TRBV19 and TRBJ1-3, with a possible D match to TRBD1 (5 bases). This sequence originates from a man in his forties in good health and CMV-seronegative. The CDR3 loop reads CASSISTVGAGNTIYF. The DNA for the CDR3 is TGTGCCAGTAGTATATCGACAGTAGGGGCTGGAAACACCATATATTTT.